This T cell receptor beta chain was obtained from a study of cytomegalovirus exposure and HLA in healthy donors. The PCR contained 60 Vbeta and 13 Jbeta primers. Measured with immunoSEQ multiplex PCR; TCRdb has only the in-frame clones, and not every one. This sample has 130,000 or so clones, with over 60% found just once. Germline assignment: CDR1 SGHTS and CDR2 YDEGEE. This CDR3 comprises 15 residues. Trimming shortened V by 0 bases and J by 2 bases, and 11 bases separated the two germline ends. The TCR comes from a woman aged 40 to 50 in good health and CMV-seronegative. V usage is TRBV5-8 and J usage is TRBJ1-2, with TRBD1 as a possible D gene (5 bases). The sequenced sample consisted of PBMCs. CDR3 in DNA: TGTGCCAGCAGCTTGGCGGGGACTTCCAACTATGGCTACACCTTC. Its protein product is CASSLAGTSNYGYTF. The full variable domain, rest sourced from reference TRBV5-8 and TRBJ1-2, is EAGVTQSPTHLIKTRGQQATLRCSPISGHTSVYWYQQALGLGLQFLLWYDEGEERNRGNFPPRFSGRQFPNYSSELNVNALELEDSALYLCASSLAGTSNYGYTFGSGTRLTVV.